The present entry profiles one TCR beta chain with its context. Its antigen is not identified. Primers used in a second PCR of roughly 6 to 12 cycles were a sample-barcoded 5' primer and a J-beta primer mix. Using its own MiXCR run on the 5' RACE reads, TCRdb lists one record per CDR3 protein. The sample consists of about 500,000 distinct CDR3 sequences, approximately 25% of them appearing once. The record originates from a study of blood T cells in healthy people across ages. The study, taken as a whole, reports: As age increased, TCR beta diversity per million T cells fell in a roughly linear fashion.

The CDR3 has 14 residues. Germline V CDR1 and CDR2: MNHEY, SVGEGT. Trimming shortened V by 2 bases and J by 7 bases, and 12 bases separated the two germline ends. These data were also filed under a second study, of T cells of mothers and their children. That publication notes: Every microgram of extracted RNA entered cDNA synthesis, about 1.5 ug per 15 ul. Second-PCR primer M1S introduced sample barcodes and 2-4 random nucleotides. Per mother, over 9 million TCR beta CDR3 reads were obtained; per child, approximately 3.2 million.

The rearrangement links TRBV6-2 or TRBV6-3 to TRBJ1-5, with D maybe TRBD1 (5 bases). Sequencing was carried out using blood. The clonotype comes from a boy younger than 18 in good health. The CDR3 DNA reads as TGTGCCAGCAGTTACCAGCCAGGGAAACAGCCCCAGCATTTT. It translates to CASSYQPGKQPQHF.